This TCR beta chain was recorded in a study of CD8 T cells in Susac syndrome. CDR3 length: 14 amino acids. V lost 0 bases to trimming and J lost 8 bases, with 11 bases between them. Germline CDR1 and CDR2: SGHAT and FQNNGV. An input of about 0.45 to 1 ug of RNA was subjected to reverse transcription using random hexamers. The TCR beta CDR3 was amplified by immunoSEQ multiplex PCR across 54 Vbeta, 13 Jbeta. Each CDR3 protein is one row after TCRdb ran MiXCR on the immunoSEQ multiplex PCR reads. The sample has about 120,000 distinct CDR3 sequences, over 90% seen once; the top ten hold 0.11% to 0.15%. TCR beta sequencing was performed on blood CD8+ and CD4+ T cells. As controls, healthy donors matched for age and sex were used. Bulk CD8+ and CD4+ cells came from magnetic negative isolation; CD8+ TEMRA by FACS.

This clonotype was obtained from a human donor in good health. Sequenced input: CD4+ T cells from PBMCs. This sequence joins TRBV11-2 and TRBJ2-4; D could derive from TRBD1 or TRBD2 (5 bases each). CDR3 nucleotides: TGTGCCAGCAGCTTAGACCCAAGGGGAGACATTCAGTACTTC. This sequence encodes CASSLDPRGDIQYF.